These 28 T cell receptor beta chains share one sample of origin, sequenced in a study of blood T cells in healthy people across ages. Through a sample-barcoded 5' primer and a J-beta primer mix, a second PCR was run for roughly 6 to 11 cycles. One entry per CDR3 protein results from TCRdb running MiXCR on the 5' RACE reads. There are hundreds of thousands of distinct CDR3 sequences in the sample; around 38% occur only once, and approximately 31% lies in the top ten. Sequenced material: blood. The receptor source for this set is a man older than 75 in good health.

This chain joins TRBV5-8 and TRBJ2-4; no clear D gene. The germline gives CDR1 SGHTS, CDR2 YDEGEE. Trimming cost V 4 bases and J 0 bases, with 11 bases left between them. This CDR3 comprises 15 residues. The CDR3 coding sequence is TGTGCCAGCAGCCCGCAAAGGCTAGCCAAAAACATTCAGTACTTC. Its protein product is CASSPQRLAKNIQYF.

This clonotype was detected many times. V usage is TRBV5-5 and J usage is TRBJ1-2, with TRBD1 matching 8 bases. Germline assignment: CDR1 SGHKS and CDR2 YYEKEE (reference sequence). The CDR3 sequence is 15 residues long. V was clipped by 1 base and J by 6 bases; unmatched bases: 8. The DNA for the CDR3 is TGTGCCAGCAGCTTGATAGTCGGACAGGGCGATGGCTACACCTTC. Protein: CASSLIVGQGDGYTF.

In this sample, this clonotype turned up many times. The V and J genes are TRBV5-5 and TRBJ2-5; 10 bases line up with TRBD1. The V gene end was trimmed by 0 bases and the J gene end by 6 bases; junction bases not matched to a gene: 11. From germline, CDR1 is SGHKS and CDR2 YYEKEE (reference sequence). The CDR3 is made up of 17 amino acids. The CDR3 nucleotides are TGTGCCAGCAGCTTGGCGTTGTGGGACAGGGGAGGACAGACCCAGTACTTC. Encoded protein: CASSLALWDRGGQTQYF.

In the case of this clonotype: At one end the junction does not follow the germline gene, possibly because of a read error. The chain has TRBV24-1 and TRBJ2-7; maybe TRBD1 (5 bases). The V gene's germline CDR1 is KGHDR and CDR2 SFDVKD. The CDR3 runs 16 residues. The CDR3 region has the DNA TGTGTCACCAGTGATTCCGACAGCGTGAAATCCTACGAGCAGTACTTC. It codes for CVTSDSDSVKSYEQYF.

V and J are TRBV10-3 and TRBJ2-7; tentative D call: TRBD1 (6 bases). Germline V gene sequence: CDR1 ENHRY, CDR2 SYGVKD. V was pared by 4 bases and J by 5 bases, with 15 bases between. This CDR3 is built from 14 residues. The CDR3 DNA reads as TGTGCCATCAGTGCCAGGGACAACCATGACGAGCAGTACTTC. Amino acid sequence: CAISARDNHDEQYF.

This clonotype was observed many times. V and J are TRBV20-1 and TRBJ2-3; tentatively, D is TRBD2 (6 bases). The CDR3 runs 18 residues. V was cut by 4 bases and J by 0 bases, with 23 bases left in between. The germline V gene has CDR1 DFQATT and CDR2 SNEGSKA (reference sequence). The CDR3 DNA reads as TGCAGTGCTACTCGACTAGTCGGGGCCTCATCTAGCACAGATACGCAGTATTTT. It specifies CSATRLVGASSSTDTQYF.

The genes are TRBV2 and TRBJ2-7, with 7 bases that match TRBD2. Germline V CDR1 and CDR2: SNHLY, FYNNEI. The CDR3 is 14 residues long. With 8 bases clipped from V and 7 bases from J, the junction kept 14 bases outside the gene matches. The CDR3 DNA reads as TGTGCCAGCGAGACTTTCGGGGGGTACAATGAGCAGTACTTC. Protein product: CASETFGGYNEQYF.

This clonotype was recorded at least ten times. The V and J genes are TRBV6-2 or TRBV6-3 and TRBJ2-3; 10 positions match TRBD2. CDR3 length equals 14 residues. Looked up from germline, CDR1 is MNHEY and CDR2 is SVGEGT. Losses at the gene ends were 2 bases for V and 4 bases for J; bases not matched to a gene: 0. The CDR3 is CASSYGTSADTQYF. The CDR3 region has the DNA TGTGCCAGCAGTTACGGGACTAGCGCAGATACGCAGTATTTT.

The rearrangement links TRBV9 to TRBJ2-1; weak D call: TRBD2 (6 bases). CDR1 is SGDLS and CDR2 is YYNGEE in the germline V gene. The ends were cut back, 4 bases at V and 0 bases at J, with 20 bases in the middle. The CDR3 consists of 18 residues. The CDR3 protein is CASSLPPAGLSSYNEQFF. The CDR3 bases are TGTGCCAGCAGCCTCCCCCCGGCAGGACTATCCTCCTACAATGAGCAGTTCTTC.

The chain carries TRBV18 and TRBJ1-2; D not certain. V was pared by 5 bases and J by 5 bases, with 21 bases between. The length of the CDR3 is 16 residues. Germline CDR1 KGHSH, CDR2 LQKENI. The CDR3 protein is CASSIPGGFSSYGYTF. The DNA for the CDR3 is TGTGCCAGCTCAATCCCGGGAGGCTTCTCCTCATATGGCTACACCTTC.

The V call is TRBV6-5, the J call TRBJ2-1; D unclear. V gave up 4 bases and J gave up 7 bases, with 11 bases separating them. From germline, CDR1 is MNHEY and CDR2 SVGAGI. The CDR3 spans 13 residues. CDR3 bases: TGTGCCAGCAGTTTGGATGTCCGGAATGAGCAGTTCTTC. It yields the protein CASSLDVRNEQFF.

Points on this clonotype: Just one base apart from a much larger clone, this may be a read error. The chain joins TRBV13 to TRBJ2-6, with D possibly TRBD2 on 6 matching bases. This CDR3 is built from 18 residues. CDR1 and CDR2 from the germline V gene are PRHDT and FYEKMQ (reference sequence). V was pared by 6 bases and J by 2 bases, with 20 bases between. The CDR3 DNA is TGTGCCAGCAGGATAGGTGGTCGGGGAGGACCTGGGGCCAACGTCCTGACTTTC. As protein: CASRIGGRGGPGANVLTF.

The V call is TRBV20-1, the J call TRBJ1-1; the D is unclear. The CDR3 totals 15 residues. CDR1 and CDR2 (germline): DFQATT, SNEGSKA (reference sequence). V dropped 3 bases and J dropped 0 bases, with 14 bases sitting between them. CDR3 nucleotide sequence: TGCAGTGCTAGTAGTCTGTTACACATGAACACTGAAGCTTTCTTT. Encoded protein: CSASSLLHMNTEAFF.

Comment on this clonotype: This clone may be a read error of a much larger clone one base away. The J gene is TRBJ2-3, the V gene TRBV6-2 or TRBV6-3; 10 positions match TRBD1. The CDR3 length is 16 residues. Germline V gene lookup returns CDR1 MNHEY and CDR2 SVGEGT. The CDR3 sequence is CTSSPGTGASTDTQYF. The CDR3 nucleotides read TGTACCAGCAGCCCAGGGACAGGGGCTAGCACAGATACGCAGTATTTT.

The table lists this clonotype with a few counts. The chain combines TRBV3-1 with TRBJ2-7; D uncertain. Germline V gene data show CDR1 as LGHDT and CDR2 as YNNKEL (reference sequence). This CDR3 is 14 amino acids long. Trimming took 0 bases from V and 3 from J, leaving 9 bases between them. In DNA form, the CDR3 reads TGTGCCAGCAGCCAAGATTCAGTGATCTACGAGCAGTACTTC. As protein: CASSQDSVIYEQYF.

This clonotype was observed at least ten times. V is TRBV4-3 and J is TRBJ2-3, with 10 bases aligning to TRBD2. CDR1 is LGHNA, CDR2 YSLEER, per germline. J gave up 5 bases and V 4 bases, and 12 bases lay outside the gene matches. The CDR3 consists of 17 residues. CDR3 in DNA: TGCGCCAGCAGCCGCGATATAGCGGGAGGAATAGAAGATACGCAGTATTTT. It specifies CASSRDIAGGIEDTQYF.

The chain recombines TRBV7-2 with TRBJ2-5; D may be TRBD2 (5 bases). Germline assignment: CDR1 SGHTA and CDR2 FQGNSA. The V gene lost 2 bases and the J gene lost 2 bases, with 18 bases spanning the gap. This CDR3 has 17 amino acids. Here the CDR3 reads CASSLSWRGSDQETQYF. The DNA for the CDR3 is TGTGCCAGCAGCTTAAGTTGGCGAGGGTCAGATCAAGAGACCCAGTACTTC.

This clonotype came up once. This rearrangement joins TRBV7-9 to TRBJ2-3, with 9 positions matching TRBD1. The J segment lost 3 bases and the V segment lost 4 bases, leaving 5 bases of the junction unmatched. Looked up from germline, CDR1 is SEHNR and CDR2 is FQNEAQ (reference sequence). The CDR3 covers 15 residues. The CDR3 spells CASSSGTGITDTQYF. The DNA for the CDR3 is TGTGCCAGCAGCTCCGGGACAGGGATTACAGATACGCAGTATTTT.

V usage is TRBV5-1 and J usage is TRBJ2-3; no firm D call. Between the trimmed V and J ends, which lost 3 bases and 1 base, there was a span of 9 bases. The CDR3 runs to 14 residues. Germline loops: CDR1 SGHRS, CDR2 YFSETQ. The CDR3, as DNA: TGCGCCAGCAGCTGGGGAACAGGCACAGATACGCAGTATTTT. Encoded protein: CASSWGTGTDTQYF.

This clonotype appeared a single time. This chain uses TRBV14 with TRBJ1-1; D is unresolved. Trimming removed 3 bases from V and 10 bases from J, with 18 bases in between. Germline values: CDR1 SGHDN, CDR2 FVKESK. The CDR3 covers 14 residues. CDR3 sequence: CASSHQVERSLAFF. The CDR3, as DNA: TGTGCCAGCAGCCATCAGGTCGAGCGTAGTTTAGCTTTCTTT.

This clonotype was observed a handful of times. CDR3 in amino acids: CSALGGAGYGYTF. CDR3 DNA sequence: TGCAGTGCTCTAGGTGGCGCGGGCTATGGCTACACCTTC. The rearrangement joins TRBV20-1 to TRBJ1-2; D call uncertain. V was clipped by 5 bases and J by 4 bases, with 14 bases between them. CDR3 length: 13 amino acids. The germline CDR1 and CDR2 sequences are DFQATT and SNEGSKA (reference sequence).

In the case of this clonotype: Germline and junction disagree at one end, which may indicate a read error. The CDR3 here is CASHFFANRGSETQYF. CDR3 nucleotide sequence: TGTGCCAGCCACTTTTTCGCGAACAGGGGGTCAGAGACGCAGTATTTT. The chain recombines TRBV7-9 with TRBJ2-3; 8 bases align to TRBD1. The V gene's germline CDR1 is SEHNR and CDR2 FQNEAQ (reference sequence). The CDR3 has 16 residues.

J is TRBJ1-2 and V is TRBV3-1; 7 bases are a match to TRBD1. CDR3 size: 13 residues. The germline gives CDR1 LGHDT, CDR2 YNNKEL (reference sequence). Trimming cost V 5 bases and J 8 bases; bases outside gene matches: 8. The CDR3 is CASSSRQGGGYTF. CDR3 DNA sequence: TGTGCCAGCAGCTCCCGACAGGGTGGCGGCTACACCTTC.

To note about this clonotype: Since a much larger clone is just one base distant, this may be a read error. This chain joins TRBV12-3 or TRBV12-4 and TRBJ2-5, with 8 bases aligning to TRBD2. V gave up 4 bases and J gave up 11 bases; unmatched junction bases: 12. The CDR3 is made up of 14 amino acids. For the CDR3, the DNA is TGTGCCAGCAGTTCGGGACTAGGCTACAATGAGCAGTACTTC. As protein: CASSSGLGYNEQYF.

Only a few counts were recorded for this clonotype. This chain uses TRBV5-1 with TRBJ2-3; 13 bases are a match to TRBD2. The germline gives CDR1 SGHRS, CDR2 YFSETQ. V lost 3 bases and J lost 1; bases outside the gene matches: 2. The CDR3 is 16 residues long. CDR3 sequence: CASSWGLAGRTDTQYF. Here the CDR3 DNA reads TGCGCCAGCAGCTGGGGACTAGCGGGACGCACAGATACGCAGTATTTT.

This clonotype showed up just a few times. The rearrangement joins TRBV6-1 to TRBJ2-7, with 15 nucleotides matching TRBD2. The CDR3 covers 14 residues. Trimming took 10 bases from V and 3 from J; bases not matched to a gene: 4. CDR1 and CDR2 from the germline V gene are MNHNS and SASEGT. The chain's CDR3 is CATRTSGRVYEQYF. CDR3 in DNA: TGTGCCACCCGGACTAGCGGGAGGGTCTACGAGCAGTACTTC.

The V gene is TRBV19, the J gene TRBJ2-6, with 8 positions matching TRBD1. Germline CDR1 LNHDA, CDR2 SQIVND (reference sequence). CDR3 length equals 16 residues. The J segment lost 0 bases and the V segment lost 6 bases, leaving 4 bases of the junction unmatched. Here the CDR3 DNA reads TGTGCCAGTAGCCAGGGGGCCAGCTCTGGGGCCAACGTCCTGACTTTC. Amino acids: CASSQGASSGANVLTF. Full variable domain (rest looked up from reference TRBV19 and TRBJ2-6): DGGITQSPKYLFRKEGQNVTLSCEQNLNHDAMYWYRQDPGQGLRLIYYSQIVNDFQKGDIAEGYSVSREKKESFPLTVTSAQKNPTAFYLCASSQGASSGANVLTFGAGSRLTVL.

V and J are TRBV20-1 and TRBJ1-2; D is undetermined. V was clipped by 2 bases and J by 4 bases, with 17 bases between them. The CDR3 sequence is 15 residues long. Per the germline V gene, CDR1 is DFQATT and CDR2 is SNEGSKA (reference sequence). For the CDR3, the DNA is TGCAGTGCTAGACTTCGCAGAGGATCTTCCTATGGCTACACCTTC. It specifies CSARLRRGSSYGYTF.